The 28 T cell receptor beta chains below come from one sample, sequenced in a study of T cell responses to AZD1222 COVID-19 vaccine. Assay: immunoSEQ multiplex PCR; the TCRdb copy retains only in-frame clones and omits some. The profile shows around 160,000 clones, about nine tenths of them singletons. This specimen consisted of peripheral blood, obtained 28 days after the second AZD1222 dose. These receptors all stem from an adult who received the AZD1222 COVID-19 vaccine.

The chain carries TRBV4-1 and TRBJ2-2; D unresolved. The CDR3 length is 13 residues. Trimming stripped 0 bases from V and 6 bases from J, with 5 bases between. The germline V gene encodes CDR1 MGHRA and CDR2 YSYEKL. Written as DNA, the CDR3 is TGCGCCAGCAGCCAAGAAGAACCCGGGGAGCTGTTTTTT. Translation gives CASSQEEPGELFF.

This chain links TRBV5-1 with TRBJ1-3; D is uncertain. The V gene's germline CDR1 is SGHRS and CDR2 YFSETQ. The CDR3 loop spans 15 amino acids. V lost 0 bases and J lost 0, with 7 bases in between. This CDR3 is CASSLGGNSGNTIYF. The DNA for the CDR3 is TGCGCCAGCAGCTTGGGAGGGAACTCTGGAAACACCATATATTTT.

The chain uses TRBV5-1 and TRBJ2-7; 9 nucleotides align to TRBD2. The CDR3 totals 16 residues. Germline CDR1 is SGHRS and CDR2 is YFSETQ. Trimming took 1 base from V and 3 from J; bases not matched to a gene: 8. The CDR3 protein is CASSLRPSGAHYEQYF. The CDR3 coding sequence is TGCGCCAGCAGCTTGAGACCTAGCGGGGCTCACTACGAGCAGTACTTC.

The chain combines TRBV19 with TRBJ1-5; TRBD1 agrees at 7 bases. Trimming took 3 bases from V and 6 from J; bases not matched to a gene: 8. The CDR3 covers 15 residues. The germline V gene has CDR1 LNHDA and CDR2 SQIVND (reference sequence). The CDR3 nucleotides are TGTGCCAGTAGTATGGAGGACAGGCGGCGTCAGCCCCAGCATTTT. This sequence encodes CASSMEDRRRQPQHF.

The CDR3 DNA sequence: TGTGCCAGCAGTTACTCGAAAACCCATCAGCCCCAGCATTTT. This translates into CASSYSKTHQPQHF. The V gene is TRBV6-6, the J gene TRBJ1-5, with unresolved D. Germline CDR1 and CDR2: MNHNY and SVGAGI (reference sequence). Trimming pared 0 bases from V and 5 bases from J, leaving 8 bases between. CDR3 size: 14 residues.

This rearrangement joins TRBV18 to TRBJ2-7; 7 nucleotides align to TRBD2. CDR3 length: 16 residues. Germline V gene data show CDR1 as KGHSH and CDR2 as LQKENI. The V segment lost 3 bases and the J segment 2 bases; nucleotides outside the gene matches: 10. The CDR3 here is CASSPAGVRSTYEQYF. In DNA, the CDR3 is TGTGCCAGCTCACCGGCGGGGGTCAGGTCCACCTACGAGCAGTACTTC.

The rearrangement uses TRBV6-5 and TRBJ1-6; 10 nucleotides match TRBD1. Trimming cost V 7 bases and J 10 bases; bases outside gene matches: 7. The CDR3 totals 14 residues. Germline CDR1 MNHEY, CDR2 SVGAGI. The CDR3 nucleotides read TGTGCCAGCACCCGGGACAGGGGTCAATCACCCCTCCACTTT. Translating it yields CASTRDRGQSPLHF.

CDR3 amino acids: CASSLLTNYGYTF. CDR3 in DNA: TGTGCCAGTAGTTTACTTACTAACTATGGCTACACCTTC. The chain links TRBV19 to TRBJ1-2; D not resolved. This CDR3 has 13 residues. Per germline, CDR1 LNHDA and CDR2 SQIVND (reference sequence). Trimming left V 5 bases short and J 0 bases short, with 7 bases between.

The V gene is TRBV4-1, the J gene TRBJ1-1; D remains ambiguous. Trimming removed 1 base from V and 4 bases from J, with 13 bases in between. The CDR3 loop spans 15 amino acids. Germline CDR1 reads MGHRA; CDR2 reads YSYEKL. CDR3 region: CASSQGPTWGTEAFF. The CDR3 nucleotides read TGCGCCAGCAGCCAAGGCCCGACGTGGGGCACTGAAGCTTTCTTT.

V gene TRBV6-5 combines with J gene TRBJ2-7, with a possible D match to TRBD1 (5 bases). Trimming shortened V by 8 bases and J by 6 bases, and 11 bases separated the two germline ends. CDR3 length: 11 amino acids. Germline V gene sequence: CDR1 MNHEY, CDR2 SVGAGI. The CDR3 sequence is CASVLGAEQYF. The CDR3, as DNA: TGTGCCAGCGTTCTTGGGGCCGAGCAGTACTTC.

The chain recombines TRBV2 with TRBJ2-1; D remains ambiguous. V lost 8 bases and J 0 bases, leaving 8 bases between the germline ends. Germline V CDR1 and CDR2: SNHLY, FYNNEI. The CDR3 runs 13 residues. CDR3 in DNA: TGTGCCAGCGGACGCCGCTCCTACAATGAGCAGTTCTTC. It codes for CASGRRSYNEQFF.

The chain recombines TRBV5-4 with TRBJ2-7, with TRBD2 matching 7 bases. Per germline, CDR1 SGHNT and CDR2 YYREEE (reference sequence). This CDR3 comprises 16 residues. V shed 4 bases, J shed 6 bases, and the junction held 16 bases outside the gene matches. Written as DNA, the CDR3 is TGTGCCAGCAGCCTACAAGGGAGGGTAGGGCAATCCGAGCAGTACTTC. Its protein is CASSLQGRVGQSEQYF.

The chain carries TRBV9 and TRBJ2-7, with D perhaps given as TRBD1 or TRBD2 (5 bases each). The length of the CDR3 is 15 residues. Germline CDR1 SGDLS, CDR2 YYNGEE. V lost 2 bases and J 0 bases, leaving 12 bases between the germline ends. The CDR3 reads CASSVGTESSYEQYF. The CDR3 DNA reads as TGTGCCAGCAGCGTCGGGACGGAGAGCTCCTACGAGCAGTACTTC. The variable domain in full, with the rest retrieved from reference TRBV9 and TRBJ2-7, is DSGVTQTPKHLITATGQRVTLRCSPRSGDLSVYWYQQSLDQGLQFLIQYYNGEERAKGNILERFSAQQFPDLHSELNLSSLELGDSALYFCASSVGTESSYEQYFGPGTRLTVT.

CDR3 region: CASRAGVRPYNEQFF. CDR3 DNA sequence: TGTGCCAGTAGGGCGGGAGTAAGGCCCTACAATGAGCAGTTCTTC. The chain recombines TRBV19 with TRBJ2-1, with 7 bases that match TRBD2. The germline V gene encodes CDR1 LNHDA and CDR2 SQIVND (reference sequence). V trimming: 6 bases; J trimming: 2 bases; junction bases outside the gene matches: 7. The CDR3 extends over 15 amino acids.

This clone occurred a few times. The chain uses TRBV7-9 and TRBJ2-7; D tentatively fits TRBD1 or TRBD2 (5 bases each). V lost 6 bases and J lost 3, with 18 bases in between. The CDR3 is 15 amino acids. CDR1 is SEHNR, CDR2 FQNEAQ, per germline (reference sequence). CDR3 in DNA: TGTGCCAGCAGTGATGGGACCTCCCCTTACTACGAGCAGTACTTC. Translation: CASSDGTSPYYEQYF.

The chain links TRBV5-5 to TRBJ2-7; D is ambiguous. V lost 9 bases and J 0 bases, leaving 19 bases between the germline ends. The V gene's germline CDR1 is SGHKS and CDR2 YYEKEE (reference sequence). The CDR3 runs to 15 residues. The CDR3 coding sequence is TGTGCCACAACACACAGCACTCAAAGCTCCTACGAGCAGTACTTC. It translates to CATTHSTQSSYEQYF.

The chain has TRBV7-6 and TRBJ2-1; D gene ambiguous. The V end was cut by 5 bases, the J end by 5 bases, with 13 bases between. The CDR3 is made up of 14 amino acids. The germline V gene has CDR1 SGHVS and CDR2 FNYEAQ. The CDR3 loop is CASSTLDGNNEQFF. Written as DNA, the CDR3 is TGTGCCAGCAGCACTCTCGACGGTAACAATGAGCAGTTCTTC.

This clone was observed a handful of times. This chain's CDR3 is CSASWWGRPGGNTIYF. The CDR3 region has the DNA TGCAGTGCCAGTTGGTGGGGTCGCCCGGGTGGAAACACCATATATTTT. The rearrangement joins TRBV20-1 to TRBJ1-3; no clear D. V was shortened by 6 bases and J by 3 bases, with 21 bases between the two germline ends. There are 16 residues in the CDR3. Germline CDR1 DFQATT, CDR2 SNEGSKA (reference sequence).

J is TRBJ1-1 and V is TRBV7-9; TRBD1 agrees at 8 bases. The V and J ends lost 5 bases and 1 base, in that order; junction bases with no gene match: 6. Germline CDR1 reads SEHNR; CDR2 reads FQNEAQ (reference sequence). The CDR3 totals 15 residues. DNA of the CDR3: TGTGCCAGCAGCGGGGACAGGATACGGAACACTGAAGCTTTCTTT. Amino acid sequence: CASSGDRIRNTEAFF.

Here the CDR3 reads CASSHNRVSNYGYTF. The DNA of the CDR3 is TGTGCCAGCAGCCATAACAGGGTTTCTAACTATGGCTACACCTTC. The gene calls are TRBV7-2 and TRBJ1-2; possible D gene TRBD1, 6 bases. V was shortened by 5 bases and J by 0 bases, with 13 bases between the two germline ends. This CDR3 has 15 amino acids. The germline gives CDR1 SGHTA, CDR2 FQGNSA.

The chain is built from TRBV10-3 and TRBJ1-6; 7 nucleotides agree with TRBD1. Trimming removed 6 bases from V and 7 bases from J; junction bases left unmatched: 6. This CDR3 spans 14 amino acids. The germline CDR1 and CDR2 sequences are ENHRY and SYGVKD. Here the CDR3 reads CAIRQGLENSPLHF. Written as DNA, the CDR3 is TGTGCCATCAGACAGGGGTTGGAGAATTCACCCCTCCACTTT.

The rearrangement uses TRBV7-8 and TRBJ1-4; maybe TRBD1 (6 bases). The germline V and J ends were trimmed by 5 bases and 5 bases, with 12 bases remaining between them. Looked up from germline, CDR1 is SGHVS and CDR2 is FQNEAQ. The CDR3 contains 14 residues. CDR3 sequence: CASSIRTANEKLFF. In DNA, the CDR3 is TGTGCCAGCAGCATACGGACAGCGAATGAAAAACTGTTTTTT.

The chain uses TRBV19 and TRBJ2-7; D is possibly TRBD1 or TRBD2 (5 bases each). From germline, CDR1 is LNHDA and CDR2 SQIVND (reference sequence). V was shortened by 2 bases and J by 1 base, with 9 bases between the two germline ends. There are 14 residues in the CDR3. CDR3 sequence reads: CASSISGSSYEQYF. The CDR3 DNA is TGTGCCAGTAGTATATCAGGGAGTTCCTACGAGCAGTACTTC.

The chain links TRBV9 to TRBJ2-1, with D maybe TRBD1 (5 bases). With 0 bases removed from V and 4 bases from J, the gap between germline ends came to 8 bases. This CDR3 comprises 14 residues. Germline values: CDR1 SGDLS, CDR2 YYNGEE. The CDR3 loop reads CASSVDTGYNEQFF. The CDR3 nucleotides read TGTGCCAGCAGCGTAGATACAGGATACAATGAGCAGTTCTTC.

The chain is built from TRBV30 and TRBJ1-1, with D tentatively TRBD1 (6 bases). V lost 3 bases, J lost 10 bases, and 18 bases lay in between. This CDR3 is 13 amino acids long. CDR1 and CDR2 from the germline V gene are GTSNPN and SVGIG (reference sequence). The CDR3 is CAWSKTTGNRAFF. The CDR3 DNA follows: TGTGCCTGGAGCAAAACAACAGGGAATCGAGCTTTCTTT. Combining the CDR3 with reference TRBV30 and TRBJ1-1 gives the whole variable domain SQTIHQWPATLVQPVGSPLSLECTVEGTSNPNLYWYRQAAGRGLQLLFYSVGIGQISSEVPQNLSASRPQDRQFILSSKKLLLSDSGFYLCAWSKTTGNRAFFGQGTRLTVV.

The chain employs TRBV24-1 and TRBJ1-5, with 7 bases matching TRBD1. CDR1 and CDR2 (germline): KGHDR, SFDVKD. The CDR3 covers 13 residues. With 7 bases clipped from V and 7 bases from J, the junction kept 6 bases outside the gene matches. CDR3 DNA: TGTGCCACCAGCGACAGGGAAGGACAGCCCCAGCATTTT. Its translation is CATSDREGQPQHF.

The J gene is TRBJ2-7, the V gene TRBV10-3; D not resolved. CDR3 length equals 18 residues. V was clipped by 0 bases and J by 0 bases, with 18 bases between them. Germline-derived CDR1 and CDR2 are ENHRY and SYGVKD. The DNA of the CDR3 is TGTGCCATCAGTGAGTCGAGACTCCAGGCAGACTTCTCCTACGAGCAGTACTTC. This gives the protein CAISESRLQADFSYEQYF.

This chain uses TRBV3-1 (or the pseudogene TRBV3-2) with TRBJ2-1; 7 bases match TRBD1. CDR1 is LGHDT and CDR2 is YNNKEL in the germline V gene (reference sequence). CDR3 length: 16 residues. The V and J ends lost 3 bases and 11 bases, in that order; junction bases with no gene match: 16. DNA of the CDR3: TGTGCCAGCAGCCACCTGAGGACAGGAGAAACGTCGCAGCAGTTCTTC. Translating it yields CASSHLRTGETSQQFF.